Below, one T cell receptor beta chain is given with its context. This clonotype was detected only a few times. The clone's antigen remains unknown. No base quality values were provided; no much bigger clone lies one nucleotide off. Reading the label with the study, this specimen's treatment or condition is: live attenuated yellow fever vaccine strain. At every blood-draw timepoint, two biological replicates of bulk PBMCs were collected. A standard Ficoll-Paque protocol was used to isolate PBMCs from peripheral blood. TriZol was used to extract RNA from bulk PBMCs, from CD4 and CD8 fractions, and from dextramer-positive and dextramer-negative fractions. The data derive from a study of T cells after yellow fever vaccination (dated by TCRdb to 2018 to 2020). As for the study more broadly: The SMART-Seq v4 Ultra Low Input RNA kit was used to prepare libraries from fractions with low cell numbers. Bulk TCR alpha and beta repertoires were sequenced longitudinally to track T-cell clones before and after primary and booster YFV17D yellow fever vaccination. Two healthy male donors, one aged 18 to 30 and one aged 30 to 39 years, were included in the cohort. Bulk PBMC replicates and cell subsets were isolated from blood drawn at multiple timepoints before and after both primary and secondary immunization. Study-wide conclusions, independent of this receptor: FACS-sorted repertoires could contain abundant contaminating clonotypes from the bulk population, so computational filtering was required. After the booster, most of the clones that had expanded following primary vaccination were detected again (approximately 95% of CD4 and 80% to 90% of CD8), which suggests that memory was broadly maintained. A small share of clonotypes was detected in both CD4 and CD8 compartments, with the overlap likely arising from convergent recombination. Because the study included only a couple of donors, the extent to which the findings can be generalized is limited. Compared with the primary T-cell response, the secondary T-cell response was weaker but faster, peaking on day 5 rather than day 15.

TCR cDNA was synthesized by 5'RACE template switching, which introduced a universal primer site and unique molecular identifiers. cDNA synthesis was primed from both the TCR alpha and TCR beta constant segments. Libraries were amplified in two PCR steps, with sample barcodes and sequencing adapters added in the second step. Sequencing of the libraries was done on either Illumina HiSeq 2500 (2x100 bp) or NovaSeq (2x150 bp). The original pipeline was this. MIGEC was used to demultiplex reads and collapse the reads into UMI consensus sequences, and MiXCR was used for V(D)J alignment. Using edgeR on replicate PBMC samples, clonotypes were called vaccine-responding if FDR was below 0.01 and the log2 fold change was above 5 up to day 15. CD4 or CD8 identity was assigned to each bulk clonotype according to whether the clonotype was present at higher abundance in the sequenced CD4 repertoire or the sequenced CD8 repertoire. TCRdb reprocessed the public reads (quality trimming at Q25 with fastp, clone calling with MiXCR) and kept in-frame beta chains. When rows share a CDR3 protein, they turn into one entry using the most common DNA and genes. These V and J calls are TCRdb output, not the study's own analysis. The sample table contains hundreds of thousands of distinct CDR3 sequences; only one count was recorded for approximately 15% of them. Roughly 13% of the sample belongs to the ten largest clones.

Measured from the cysteine to the phenylalanine, the CDR3 is 15 residues long. The read is trimmed to its CDR3 DNA, 45 bases read in frame from base 1. The germline ends are 17 bases apart after V is trimmed by 5 bases and J by 4 bases. Sequences SEHNR (CDR1) and FQNEAQ (CDR2) are obtained from the germline V gene (reference sequence). This chain joins TRBV7-9 to TRBJ2-5; no D segment can be confidently identified. The TCR was taken from a man aged 25 to 40 who received the YFV17D yellow fever vaccine. This specimen consisted of PBMCs, obtained on the day of the yellow fever booster vaccination. The base sequence is TGTGCCAGCAGCCTCTCCGCGACTGGTGGAGAGACCCAGTACTTC. Its coded protein is CASSLSATGGETQYF.